A selection of T cell receptor beta chains follows, all from one sample in a study of cytomegalovirus exposure and HLA in healthy donors. Using immunoSEQ multiplex PCR, the repertoire was profiled, and TCRdb retains in-frame clones only, with some absent. The sample includes 200,000 to 250,000 clones, roughly three quarters of them seen just once. Sequenced sample: PBMCs. These receptors came from a man aged 45-65 years in good health and CMV-seronegative. CDR3s include the opening cysteine and the closing phenylalanine or tryptophan. Fields, in order: J gene, D gene, clone size, V gene, CDR3 DNA, CDR3 protein. The D gene is left open where the match is weak. Size values are once, few and many counts, or a class for expanded clones, and some rows have none.

>TRBJ2-3|TRBD2|-|TRBV5-1
TGCGCCAGCAGCTTGACTAGCGGGAGCGATACGCAGTATTTT
CASSLTSGSDTQYF
>TRBJ2-7|-|-|TRBV29-1
TGCAGCGTCTCTATATCCAGACTGCCTTCCTACGAGCAGTACTTC
CSVSISRLPSYEQYF
>TRBJ2-7|TRBD1|-|TRBV5-4
TGTGCCAGCAGCTCGACAGGGCGGACCTACGAGCAGTACTTC
CASSSTGRTYEQYF
>TRBJ1-4|-|few|TRBV7-9
TGTGCCAGCAACCTTAGATCCGGGGGGGGGCGCGGTGAAAAACTGTTTTTT
CASNLRSGGGRGEKLFF
>TRBJ2-7|-|-|TRBV7-2
TGTGCCAGCAGCTCCCTGGTGGGGGGCTACGAGCAGTACTTC
CASSSLVGGYEQYF
>TRBJ1-4|-|-|TRBV10-3
TGTGCCATCAGTGAGTCACCAGCAACTAATGAAAAACTGTTTTTT
CAISESPATNEKLFF
>TRBJ1-1|-|-|TRBV6-6
TGTGCCAGCAGTCACGGGGGGAGGGGGGCTTTCTTT
CASSHGGRGAFF
>TRBJ1-2|TRBD1|-|TRBV9
TGTGCCAGCAGCTCTTCGACAGGGTGGGACTATGGCTACACCTTC
CASSSSTGWDYGYTF
>TRBJ2-7|-|-|TRBV9
TGTGCCAGCAGCGTAGGTGGCAGTACCTACGAGCAGTACTTC
CASSVGGSTYEQYF
>TRBJ1-6|-|-|TRBV6-6
TGTGCCAGCGGGGGACGGGGGAATTCACCCCTCCACTTT
CASGGRGNSPLHF
>TRBJ1-2|-|-|TRBV29-1
TGCAGCATATACACAGGGAAGGGGCCCACCTATGGCTACACCTTC
CSIYTGKGPTYGYTF
>TRBJ1-5|-|-|TRBV27
TGTGCCAGCCGTAGTAATAGCAATCAGCCCCAGCATTTT
CASRSNSNQPQHF
>TRBJ2-3|TRBD2|-|TRBV5-1
TGCGCCAGCAGCTCACAGCGGGATGGAGATACGCAGTATTTT
CASSSQRDGDTQYF
>TRBJ1-4|TRBD1|-|TRBV7-8
TGTGCCAGCAGCAAGGGACAGGTCAACGAGGAAAAACTGTTTTTT
CASSKGQVNEEKLFF
>TRBJ2-4|TRBD2|-|TRBV16
TGTGCCAGCAGCCAATCGATTACGCGGGAGGGGAAAAACATTCAGTACTTC
CASSQSITREGKNIQYF
>TRBJ2-1|TRBD2|-|TRBV30
TGTGCCTGGGGCGGGACTAGCTTAACCGGTGAGCAGTTCTTC
CAWGGTSLTGEQFF
>TRBJ2-2|-|few|TRBV2
TGTGCCAGCAGTGAATCCCGGGGGAAGGAGCTGTTTTTT
CASSESRGKELFF
>TRBJ1-4|-|-|TRBV7-3
TGTGCCAGCAGTAAGGAGGGCGGAGGGGATGAAAAACTGTTTTTT
CASSKEGGGDEKLFF
>TRBJ1-2|-|few|TRBV28
TGTGCCAGCAGTGAAGACAGGCCCTATGGCTACACCTTC
CASSEDRPYGYTF
>TRBJ2-7|-|once|TRBV7-9
TGTGCCAGCAACCGCCGGGACTACGAGCAGTACTTC
CASNRRDYEQYF
>TRBJ1-5|-|-|TRBV19
TGTGCCAGTACCCCGCAGGGAACTACAGACAATCAGCCCCAGCATTTT
CASTPQGTTDNQPQHF
>TRBJ2-7|TRBD1|few|TRBV4-1
TGCGCCAGCAGCTACGACAGGGTGGACGAGCAGTACTTC
CASSYDRVDEQYF
>TRBJ2-7|-|-|TRBV2
TGTGCCAGCAGGATGGCGGTTATCTCCTACGAGCAGTACTTC
CASRMAVISYEQYF
>TRBJ2-7|TRBD1|-|TRBV18
TGTGCCAGCTCCCCCGGGACAGGGGGCGGCGAGCAGTACTTC
CASSPGTGGGEQYF
>TRBJ2-3|-|-|TRBV5-1
TGCGCCAGCAGCTTGGCAGCGGGCACCACAGATACGCAGTATTTT
CASSLAAGTTDTQYF
>TRBJ1-5|-|-|TRBV27
TGTGCCAGCAGTTACAGTCTCAATCAGCCCCAGCATTTT
CASSYSLNQPQHF
>TRBJ2-7|TRBD1|-|TRBV5-1
TGCGCCAGCAGCTTGGTGGGGTCCTCGAGGACAGGGGCGAACTACGAGCAGTACTTC
CASSLVGSSRTGANYEQYF
>TRBJ1-4|TRBD1|-|TRBV6-1
TGTGCCAGCAGGTCCGGGACAGGAGATGAAAAACTGTTTTTT
CASRSGTGDEKLFF
>TRBJ1-5|-|-|TRBV27
TGTGCCAGCAGCAACCAGGATTCCAATCAGCCCCAGCATTTT
CASSNQDSNQPQHF
>TRBJ1-2|-|-|TRBV2
TGTGCCAGCAGTGAATTCAGGAAATCGGATGGCTACACCTTC
CASSEFRKSDGYTF
>TRBJ1-3|-|-|TRBV11-2
TGTGCCAGCAGCCTAGCTTTCGGAAACACCATATATTTT
CASSLAFGNTIYF
>TRBJ2-6|-|-|TRBV2
TGTGCCAGCAGTGAACAGGGGCTCGGGGCCAACGTCCTGACTTTC
CASSEQGLGANVLTF
>TRBJ2-7|TRBD1|-|TRBV30
TGTGCCTGGAGTGGGCCACGGACAGGAGACCGGCACGAGCAGTACTTC
CAWSGPRTGDRHEQYF
>TRBJ2-1|TRBD2|-|TRBV5-1
TGCGCCAGCAGCGGGGCTAGCGGGGCTTCCTACAATGAGCAGTTCTTC
CASSGASGASYNEQFF
>TRBJ2-7|TRBD1|-|TRBV28
TGTGCCAGCAGTATCTCCGGGACAGGGAGCTACGAGCAGTACTTC
CASSISGTGSYEQYF
>TRBJ2-2|TRBD2|-|TRBV5-1
TGCGCCAGCAGCGTTTTAGCGGGAGTAGACACCGGGGAGCTGTTTTTT
CASSVLAGVDTGELFF
>TRBJ1-1|-|-|TRBV28
TGTGCCAGCTCTTTACAGGGGAACACTGAAGCTTTCTTT
CASSLQGNTEAFF
>TRBJ1-1|TRBD1|-|TRBV18
TGTGCCAGCTCACCGGGGACAGGGGGGCGTGGTGAAGCTTTCTTT
CASSPGTGGRGEAFF
>TRBJ2-3|-|-|TRBV2
TGTGCCAGCAAAACGGGAGCGGGAGATACGCAGTATTTT
CASKTGAGDTQYF
>TRBJ2-7|-|-|TRBV7-9
TGTGCCAGCAGCGATGACCCGCCCGGGGCCTACGAGCAGTACTTC
CASSDDPPGAYEQYF
>TRBJ2-7|TRBD1|-|TRBV6-6
TGTGCCAGCAGTTACAAAACGGGACAGGGGGTAAGGGAGCAGTACTTC
CASSYKTGQGVREQYF
>TRBJ2-5|TRBD1|-|TRBV4-1
TGCGCCAGCAGCCAAGCCGGGACAGGGGGTCAAGAGACCCAGTACTTC
CASSQAGTGGQETQYF
>TRBJ2-7|TRBD1|-|TRBV14
TGTGCCAGCAGCCAAAGACAGGGTCCCTACGAGCAGTACTTC
CASSQRQGPYEQYF
>TRBJ1-2|-|-|TRBV28
TGTGCCAGCAGTTTGAGGGTTAAGTATGGCTACACCTTC
CASSLRVKYGYTF
>TRBJ1-5|-|once|TRBV21-1
TGTGCCAGCAGCAGGGGACAGGGGACGTTGTGCAATCAGCCCCAGCATTTT
CASSRGQGTLCNQPQHF
>TRBJ2-7|TRBD2|-|TRBV6-5
TGTGCCAGCAGTTCGACTAGCGGCTCCTACGAGCAGTACTTC
CASSSTSGSYEQYF
>TRBJ2-2|-|-|TRBV5-4
TGTGCCAGCAGCGGACAGTACACCGGGGAGCTGTTTTTT
CASSGQYTGELFF
>TRBJ1-5|TRBD1|-|TRBV15
TGTGCCACCAGCAGAGGGGGGACAGGGAGCACGGGTCAGCCCCAGCATTTT
CATSRGGTGSTGQPQHF
>TRBJ2-3|-|-|TRBV7-9
TGTGCCAGCAGCTTCCCCTCCCCGAGCAGGCAACCAGGTACGCAGTATTTT
CASSFPSPSRQPGTQYF
>TRBJ2-6|TRBD1|-|TRBV6-4
TGTGCCAGCAGTCGAACAGGGGAGTCTGGGGCCAACGTCCTGACTTTC
CASSRTGESGANVLTF
>TRBJ2-3|TRBD2|few|TRBV4-1
TGCGCCAGCAGCCAGGGGCCTGCTAGCGGGATGGTGTATTTT
CASSQGPASGMVYF
>TRBJ2-7|-|-|TRBV2
TGTGCCAGCAGTGTATCCCGACAGAGCTACGAGCAGTACTTC
CASSVSRQSYEQYF
>TRBJ2-1|TRBD2|once|TRBV5-4
TGTGCCAGCAGCTCATCCGGGACTAGCGGGAAAAATGAGCAGTTCTTC
CASSSSGTSGKNEQFF